These 31 T cell receptor beta chains share one sample of origin, sequenced in a study of T cell responses to AZD1222 COVID-19 vaccine. Assay: immunoSEQ multiplex PCR; the TCRdb copy retains only in-frame clones and omits some. The profile shows 150,000 or so clones, roughly 90% of them singletons. The starting material was peripheral blood, obtained on day 0 of AZD1222 vaccination. Receptors were obtained from an adult in good health.

This chain connects TRBV11-1 to TRBJ1-3; 7 nucleotides match TRBD1. Trimming cost V 3 bases and J 2 bases; bases outside gene matches: 1. Germline CDR1 and CDR2: SGHAT and FQDESV (reference sequence). CDR3 length equals 14 residues. In nucleotides, the CDR3 is TGTGCCAGCAGCTTCCAGGGGGCTGGAAACACCATATATTTT. It is translated as CASSFQGAGNTIYF.

The V call is TRBV6-5, the J call TRBJ2-3, with TRBD1 matching 7 bases. Germline CDR1 MNHEY, CDR2 SVGAGI. V was pared by 1 base and J by 2 bases, with 3 bases of the junction left unmatched. The CDR3 sequence is 15 residues long. The CDR3 coding sequence is TGTGCCAGCAGTTACTGGGACAGACTCACAGATACGCAGTATTTT. It yields the protein CASSYWDRLTDTQYF.

J is TRBJ1-6 and V is TRBV6-5; D remains unclear. Trimming took 0 bases from V and 12 from J, leaving 9 bases between them. CDR1 is MNHEY and CDR2 is SVGAGI in the germline V gene. The CDR3 sequence is 13 residues long. The CDR3 is CASSYSKFRPLHF. CDR3 nucleotide sequence: TGTGCCAGCAGTTACTCGAAGTTTAGACCCCTCCACTTT.

The rearrangement joins TRBV3-1 (or the pseudogene TRBV3-2) to TRBJ1-5; tentatively, D is TRBD1 (5 bases). CDR3 length: 13 amino acids. V was shortened by 2 bases and J by 10 bases, with 12 bases between the two germline ends. CDR1 is LGHDT and CDR2 is YNNKEL in the germline V gene (reference sequence). The CDR3 bases are TGTGCCAGCAGCCAATCATCAGGGATTCCCCAGCATTTT. Translation: CASSQSSGIPQHF.

This clone was recorded only once. The V gene is TRBV7-3, the J gene TRBJ2-1; a weak D match, TRBD1 (6 bases). Trimming left V 2 bases short and J 10 bases short, with 18 bases between. Looked up from germline, CDR1 is SGHTA and CDR2 is FQGTGA. This CDR3 is built from 15 residues. Here the CDR3 DNA reads TGTGCCAGCAGCTTAGATGGGACACACCCGAGGGAGCAGTTCTTC. Translation gives CASSLDGTHPREQFF.

The chain combines TRBV5-1 with TRBJ2-3; no definite D call. Germline V gives CDR1 SGHRS, CDR2 YFSETQ. Trimming pared 0 bases from V and 0 bases from J, leaving 8 bases between. This CDR3 contains 15 residues. CDR3 in amino acids: CASSLDGPSTDTQYF. The CDR3, as DNA: TGCGCCAGCAGCTTGGATGGACCTAGCACAGATACGCAGTATTTT.

This rearrangement joins TRBV5-6 to TRBJ2-1, with 8 positions matching TRBD2. The CDR3 has 16 amino acids. Germline V gene sequence: CDR1 SGHDT, CDR2 YYEEEE. V shed 1 base, J shed 7 bases, and the junction held 10 bases outside the gene matches. The chain's CDR3 is CASSLMYSGAMNEQFF. CDR3 DNA: TGTGCCAGCAGCTTGATGTATAGCGGGGCTATGAATGAGCAGTTCTTC.

V and J are TRBV9 and TRBJ2-5, with 7 nucleotides matching TRBD2. J was trimmed by 5 bases and V by 4 bases; bases with no gene match: 11. Germline V gene data show CDR1 as SGDLS and CDR2 as YYNGEE. CDR3 length: 15 amino acids. The CDR3 DNA is TGTGCCAGCAGCCCCCGAGGGGAGGGATGGGAGACCCAGTACTTC. It specifies CASSPRGEGWETQYF.

CDR3 DNA: TGTGCCAGCAGTGAAAGGCAGGGTAAGGGGCCCCAGCATTTT. Translated: CASSERQGKGPQHF. The chain employs TRBV6-1 and TRBJ1-5; tentative D call: TRBD1 (5 bases). CDR3 size: 14 residues. V was clipped by 2 bases and J by 9 bases, with 14 bases between them. The germline gives CDR1 MNHNS, CDR2 SASEGT.

The chain is built from TRBV27 and TRBJ2-5; D is ambiguous. V was clipped by 2 bases and J by 1 base, with 20 bases between them. The CDR3 is 18 amino acids. Germline V gene lookup returns CDR1 MNHEY and CDR2 SMNVEV (reference sequence). CDR3 in DNA: TGTGCCAGCAGTTTAATTGTAGGGCAGCCCTCGCTCCAAGAGACCCAGTACTTC. Translated: CASSLIVGQPSLQETQYF.

CDR3 in amino acids: CATSRTALEQGSNQPQHF. The CDR3 region has the DNA TGTGCCACCAGCAGAACCGCCTTAGAACAGGGTAGCAATCAGCCCCAGCATTTT. The V and J genes are TRBV15 and TRBJ1-5, with D perhaps matching TRBD1 (6 bases). In germline, CDR1 is LNHNV, CDR2 YYDKDF (reference sequence). Trimming cost V 2 bases and J 0 bases, with 17 bases left between them. The CDR3 totals 18 residues.

The rearrangement links TRBV19 to TRBJ2-6; 10 bases map to TRBD1. V shed 5 bases and J 3 bases; nucleotides not matched to a gene: 4. The V gene's germline CDR1 is LNHDA and CDR2 SQIVND (reference sequence). This CDR3 contains 16 residues. This CDR3 reads CASSPDRGLGANVLTF. The CDR3 DNA follows: TGTGCCAGTAGTCCCGACAGGGGGCTTGGGGCCAACGTCCTGACTTTC.

The J gene is TRBJ2-1, the V gene TRBV6-5; the match to TRBD1 covers 8 bases. Germline-derived CDR1 and CDR2 are MNHEY and SVGAGI. The CDR3 extends over 15 amino acids. With V trimmed by 4 bases and J by 5 bases, 7 bases remained unmatched. The CDR3 bases are TGTGCCAGCAGTTCGCGACAGGGGCGGAACAATGAGCAGTTCTTC. Protein: CASSSRQGRNNEQFF.

To note about this clone: The same CDR3 also results from other DNA sequences found in this sample. This sequence joins TRBV7-9 and TRBJ1-6, with D uncertain. V was clipped by 1 base and J by 4 bases, with 5 bases between them. Looked up from germline, CDR1 is SEHNR and CDR2 is FQNEAQ (reference sequence). CDR3 length: 14 residues. DNA of the CDR3: TGTGCCAGCAGCTTAGAGCAGTATAATTCACCCCTCCACTTT. This translates into CASSLEQYNSPLHF.

This clone was observed a single time. The chain couples TRBV3-1 (or the pseudogene TRBV3-2) to TRBJ2-7, with 12 nucleotides matching TRBD2. J lost 6 bases, V lost 3 bases, and 3 bases had no gene match. This CDR3 contains 14 residues. CDR1 LGHDT and CDR2 YNNKEL come from the germline V gene (reference sequence). The CDR3 DNA reads TGTGCCAGCAGCCAGGCTAGCGGGAGGGCCGAGCAGTACTTC. This sequence encodes CASSQASGRAEQYF.

A word on this clone: Other nucleotide sequences from this sample produce the same CDR3. V and J are TRBV18 and TRBJ2-7; either TRBD1 or TRBD2 may supply D (5 bases each). This CDR3 comprises 14 residues. Germline assignment: CDR1 KGHSH and CDR2 LQKENI. Trimming removed 0 bases at V and 3 bases at J, with 9 bases between. CDR3 loop: CASSPPGRSYEQYF. Written as DNA, the CDR3 is TGTGCCAGCTCACCACCGGGACGGAGCTACGAGCAGTACTTC.

V and J are TRBV4-3 and TRBJ2-4; D remains unclear. With 3 bases removed from V and 9 bases from J, the gap between germline ends came to 12 bases. The CDR3 runs 13 residues. CDR1 is LGHNA and CDR2 is YSLEER in the germline V gene. CDR3 residues: CASSQSEVGIQYF. As DNA, the CDR3 is TGCGCCAGCAGCCAGTCAGAAGTTGGCATTCAGTACTTC.

The rearrangement links TRBV19 to TRBJ1-2, with unresolved D. Deletions cut 0 bases from V and 8 bases from J, with 19 bases between. The CDR3 runs 16 residues. The germline V gene encodes CDR1 LNHDA and CDR2 SQIVND (reference sequence). Here the CDR3 reads CASSIDVLALAGGYTF. The CDR3 region has the DNA TGTGCCAGTAGTATAGATGTCTTGGCCCTTGCCGGCGGCTACACCTTC.

This clone has a handful of counts. V and J are TRBV29-1 and TRBJ1-1; D remains ambiguous. V was shortened by 7 bases and J by 1 base, with 10 bases between the two germline ends. Germline loops: CDR1 SQVTM, CDR2 ANQGSEA. The CDR3 sequence is 12 residues long. CDR3 nucleotides: TGCAGCGCTGGAGGGTGGAACACTGAAGCTTTCTTT. Encoded protein: CSAGGWNTEAFF.

V usage is TRBV28 and J usage is TRBJ2-2, with no clear D. The V gene lost 6 bases and the J gene lost 4 bases, with 15 bases spanning the gap. Germline CDR1 MDHEN, CDR2 SYDVKM. The CDR3 extends over 15 amino acids. The chain's CDR3 is CASSPLDIGTGELFF. DNA for the CDR3: TGTGCCAGCAGCCCACTCGACATAGGCACCGGGGAGCTGTTTTTT.

V and J are TRBV28 and TRBJ2-2; D is perhaps TRBD1 or TRBD2 (5 bases each). The germline CDR1 and CDR2 sequences are MDHEN and SYDVKM. The CDR3 runs 16 residues. V was pared by 3 bases and J by 0 bases, with 11 bases between. Here the CDR3 reads CASSLGTASNTGELFF. In DNA form, the CDR3 reads TGTGCCAGCAGTTTGGGGACGGCTTCGAACACCGGGGAGCTGTTTTTT.

A single count supports this clone. This chain joins TRBV6-6 and TRBJ2-5, with TRBD1 matching 8 bases. CDR1 MNHNY and CDR2 SVGAGI come from the germline V gene (reference sequence). The CDR3 sequence is 15 residues long. The junction had 10 bases not matched to a gene; V was cut back by 5 bases and J by 5 bases. CDR3 coding DNA: TGTGCCAGCAGTCCCCTACAGGGGGAGCAGGAGACCCAGTACTTC. Translating gives CASSPLQGEQETQYF.

This clone was seen once. V gene TRBV6-2 or TRBV6-3 combines with J gene TRBJ2-7, with D perhaps matching TRBD1 (5 bases). Per the germline V gene, CDR1 is MNHEY and CDR2 is SVGEGT. With 5 bases removed from V and 0 bases from J, the gap between germline ends came to 17 bases. This CDR3 spans 16 amino acids. The CDR3 spells CASSPYPGQGSYEQYF. CDR3 bases: TGTGCCAGCAGTCCGTATCCCGGGCAGGGCTCCTACGAGCAGTACTTC.

V and J are TRBV27 and TRBJ2-1; 9 bases are a match to TRBD1. Trimming took 6 bases from V and 8 from J; bases not matched to a gene: 11. CDR1 is MNHEY and CDR2 is SMNVEV in the germline V gene (reference sequence). CDR3 length equals 15 residues. The CDR3 loop is CASRGLQGANDEQFF. CDR3 bases: TGTGCCAGCAGGGGCTTACAGGGGGCAAACGATGAGCAGTTCTTC.

CDR3 DNA: TGTGCCACCAGTGACCCAACCGGCGCGGGCACTGAAGCTTTCTTT. Protein: CATSDPTGAGTEAFF. The V call is TRBV24-1, the J call TRBJ1-1; no clear D gene. This CDR3 comprises 15 residues. CDR1 is KGHDR and CDR2 is SFDVKD in the germline V gene. Trimming removed 4 bases at V and 4 bases at J, with 15 bases between.

The chain uses TRBV28 and TRBJ1-5; possibly TRBD1 for D (6 bases). Germline lookup yields CDR1 MDHEN and CDR2 SYDVKM. V shed 5 bases and J shed 6 bases, with 8 bases lying between them. This CDR3 comprises 12 residues. As DNA, the CDR3 is TGTGCCAGCAGTACAGGGACTCAGCCCCAGCATTTT. Residues: CASSTGTQPQHF. Combining the CDR3 with reference TRBV28 and TRBJ1-5 gives the whole variable domain DVKVTQSSRYLVKRTGEKVFLECVQDMDHENMFWYRQDPGLGLRLIYFSYDVKMKEKGDIPEGYSVSREKKERFSLILESASTNQTSMYLCASSTGTQPQHFGDGTRLSIL.

The chain's CDR3 is CASSLLAGFGTQYF. The CDR3 DNA is TGTGCCAGTAGTTTGCTAGCGGGGTTTGGGACCCAGTACTTC. The J gene is TRBJ2-5, the V gene TRBV19; 9 bases are shared with TRBD2. In germline, CDR1 is LNHDA, CDR2 SQIVND (reference sequence). Germline trimming cut 5 bases from V and 7 bases from J; bases unmatched to any gene: 8. The CDR3 has 14 amino acids.

The table lists this clone with a few counts. The rearrangement links TRBV7-2 to TRBJ1-3; D unclear. Germline V gene data show CDR1 as SGHTA and CDR2 as FQGNSA. V was clipped by 3 bases and J by 4 bases, with 16 bases between them. CDR3 length: 16 amino acids. CDR3 sequence reads: CASSFAMDPLGNTIYF. CDR3 bases: TGTGCCAGCAGCTTCGCAATGGACCCTCTGGGAAACACCATATATTTT.

The chain combines TRBV19 with TRBJ1-5; 8 bases align to TRBD1. Germline CDR1 reads LNHDA; CDR2 reads SQIVND (reference sequence). This CDR3 is built from 15 residues. The V and J ends lost 8 bases and 6 bases, in that order; junction bases with no gene match: 12. CDR3 protein: CASQSGTGAGQPQHF. The CDR3 DNA is TGTGCCAGTCAATCCGGGACAGGCGCCGGTCAGCCCCAGCATTTT.

Details on this clone: The identical CDR3 is also encoded by other nucleotide sequences in the sample. The genes are TRBV7-9 and TRBJ1-4; no clear D gene. Germline V gene sequence: CDR1 SEHNR, CDR2 FQNEAQ (reference sequence). CDR3 length: 14 residues. V dropped 3 bases and J dropped 2 bases, with 7 bases sitting between them. This chain's CDR3 is CASSLAGTNEKLFF. The CDR3, as DNA: TGTGCCAGCAGCTTGGCGGGTACTAATGAAAAACTGTTTTTT.

The chain couples TRBV5-1 to TRBJ2-2; 8 bases match TRBD1. Looked up from germline, CDR1 is SGHRS and CDR2 is YFSETQ. The CDR3 extends over 15 amino acids. With 1 base clipped from V and 5 bases from J, the junction kept 4 bases outside the gene matches. The chain's CDR3 is CASSLLQGGTGELFF. CDR3 sequence (DNA): TGCGCCAGCAGCTTGTTACAGGGGGGAACCGGGGAGCTGTTTTTT. Drawing the rest from reference TRBV5-1 and TRBJ2-2, the complete variable domain is KAGVTQTPRYLIKTRGQQVTLSCSPISGHRSVSWYQQTPGQGLQFLFEYFSETQRNKGNFPGRFSGRQFSNSRSEMNVSTLELGDSALYLCASSLLQGGTGELFFGEGSRLTVL.